Shown below are 27 T cell receptor beta chains from a single sample sequenced in a study of blood T cells in healthy people across ages. Next came a second PCR, run for about 7 to 11 cycles, which used a sample-barcoded 5' primer along with a J-beta primer mix. Via MiXCR, TCRdb re-called the 5' RACE reads, giving one row per CDR3 protein. Counted here are 1.5 million to 2 million distinct CDR3 sequences, around 48% occurring once; the ten biggest clones make up less than 2.5%. Specimen: blood. The source is a woman in her 40s in good health.

This clonotype has more than one count but fewer than ten. The V gene is TRBV5-1, the J gene TRBJ2-3; D is uncertain. The CDR3 runs to 13 residues. Germline V gives CDR1 SGHRS, CDR2 YFSETQ. V was cut by 2 bases and J by 3 bases, with 7 bases left in between. The chain's CDR3 is CASSFTLTDTQYF. DNA of the CDR3: TGCGCCAGCAGCTTTACCTTAACAGATACGCAGTATTTT.

V is TRBV4-2 and J is TRBJ2-4; perhaps TRBD2 as D (6 bases). The J call may be faulty, since TRBJ2-7 better matches the DNA end. The CDR3 sequence is 16 residues long. Germline assignment: CDR1 LGHNA and CDR2 YNFKEQ. The CDR3 region has the DNA TGTGCCAGCAGCCAAGATGGGGGGACTTCCCTGGGCGAGCAGTACTTC. Amino acids: CASSQDGGTSLGEQYF.

The rearrangement links TRBV2 to TRBJ2-3, with 12 nucleotides matching TRBD1. The CDR3 sequence is 16 residues long. Germline V lookup: CDR1 SNHLY, CDR2 FYNNEI. V trimming: 8 bases; J trimming: 0 bases; junction bases outside the gene matches: 6. Here the CDR3 reads CASRGDRGPSTDTQYF. The DNA for the CDR3 is TGTGCCAGCCGTGGGGACAGGGGGCCTAGCACAGATACGCAGTATTTT.

V is TRBV6-2 or TRBV6-3 and J is TRBJ2-3; no clear D. The germline CDR1 and CDR2 sequences are MNHEY and SVGEGT. The CDR3 loop spans 14 amino acids. V lost 0 bases, J lost 4 bases, and 8 bases lay in between. The CDR3 sequence is CASSYSLVADTQYF. In DNA, the CDR3 is TGTGCCAGCAGTTACTCGCTAGTAGCAGATACGCAGTATTTT.

The chain recombines TRBV7-9 with TRBJ2-5; 7 bases are shared with TRBD1. The better agreement between TRBJ2-7 and the DNA end casts doubt on the J call. The CDR3 runs 14 residues. Germline CDR1 reads SEHNR; CDR2 reads FQNEAQ (reference sequence). The CDR3 DNA is TGTGCCAGCAGCTACTCCGGGACAGAACTCGAGCAGTACTTC. Translated, it gives CASSYSGTELEQYF.

The chain is built from TRBV25-1 and TRBJ2-5; D may be TRBD2 (6 bases). The germline V and J ends were trimmed by 4 bases and 1 base, with 13 bases remaining between them. This CDR3 has 15 residues. Per the germline V gene, CDR1 is MGHDK and CDR2 is SYGVNS. CDR3 sequence: CASSGFGGAQETQYF. As DNA, the CDR3 is TGTGCCAGCAGTGGATTTGGCGGGGCCCAAGAGACCCAGTACTTC.

This rearrangement joins TRBV7-2 to TRBJ2-7; D unresolved. The CDR3 totals 15 residues. Germline assignment: CDR1 SGHTA and CDR2 FQGNSA. V shed 1 base and J shed 0 bases, with 10 bases lying between them. DNA of the CDR3: TGTGCCAGCAGCTTAGACTTAGGGATCTCCTACGAGCAGTACTTC. It encodes CASSLDLGISYEQYF. The entire variable domain, with the rest obtained from reference TRBV7-2 and TRBJ2-7, is as follows: GAGVSQSPSNKVTEKGKDVELRCDPISGHTALYWYRQSLGQGLEFLIYFQGNSAPDKSGLPSDRFSAERTGGSVSTLTIQRTQQEDSAVYLCASSLDLGISYEQYFGPGTRLTVT.

This clonotype was detected only a few times. The rearrangement links TRBV2 to TRBJ2-6, with D tentatively TRBD1 (6 bases). V gave up 7 bases and J gave up 0 bases, with 16 bases separating them. This CDR3 is built from 17 residues. Germline V gene lookup returns CDR1 SNHLY and CDR2 FYNNEI. The CDR3 spells CASTRTEAPSGANVLTF. CDR3 bases: TGTGCCAGCACCCGGACAGAAGCCCCCTCTGGGGCCAACGTCCTGACTTTC. The whole variable domain, remainder taken from reference TRBV2 and TRBJ2-6, is EPEVTQTPSHQVTQMGQEVILRCVPISNHLYFYWYRQILGQKVEFLVSFYNNEISEKSEIFDDQFSVERPDGSNFTLKIRSTKLEDSAMYFCASTRTEAPSGANVLTFGAGSRLTVL.

The V gene is TRBV6-5, the J gene TRBJ1-4, with 8 bases identical to TRBD1. The CDR3 runs to 16 residues. With 0 bases clipped from V and 4 bases from J, the junction kept 4 bases outside the gene matches. Germline-derived CDR1 and CDR2 are MNHEY and SVGAGI. CDR3 protein: CASSYSTGALNEKLFF. In nucleotides, the CDR3 is TGTGCCAGCAGTTACTCGACAGGGGCGCTTAATGAAAAACTGTTTTTT.

The rearrangement uses TRBV24-1 and TRBJ2-1, with 10 bases aligning to TRBD2. The germline V gene has CDR1 KGHDR and CDR2 SFDVKD. This CDR3 has 19 residues. V trimming: 3 bases; J trimming: 0 bases; junction bases outside the gene matches: 10. The CDR3 bases are TGTGCCACCAGTGATCCTAGCGGGGGCCACCTGAGCTCCTACAATGAGCAGTTCTTC. Residues: CATSDPSGGHLSSYNEQFF.

The gene calls are TRBV6-5 and TRBJ2-1; TRBD2 aligns across 12 bases. The CDR3 totals 13 residues. Germline V gene lookup returns CDR1 MNHEY and CDR2 SVGAGI. J was trimmed by 7 bases and V by 8 bases; bases with no gene match: 3. The CDR3, as DNA: TGTGCCAGCTGTCTAGCGGGGGGGAATGAGCAGTTCTTC. Translated, it gives CASCLAGGNEQFF.

The V gene is TRBV7-2, the J gene TRBJ2-7; D is possibly TRBD1 or TRBD2 (5 bases each). The germline CDR1 and CDR2 sequences are SGHTA and FQGNSA. This CDR3 contains 15 residues. V lost 1 base and J 1 base, leaving 11 bases between the germline ends. The CDR3 region has the DNA TGTGCCAGCAGCTTAGACGGGGCTAGATCCTACGAGCAGTACTTC. It encodes CASSLDGARSYEQYF.

This clonotype was counted a few times. The V gene is TRBV20-1, the J gene TRBJ2-7, with D unclear. V was clipped by 0 bases and J by 2 bases, with 11 bases between them. The germline gives CDR1 DFQATT, CDR2 SNEGSKA (reference sequence). The length of the CDR3 is 14 residues. CDR3 residues: CSARDLDLTYEQYF. CDR3 in DNA: TGCAGTGCTAGAGATCTGGATCTTACCTACGAGCAGTACTTC.

The chain is built from TRBV5-4 and TRBJ2-7; 9 bases align to TRBD2. V shed 4 bases, J shed 5 bases, and the junction held 4 bases outside the gene matches. The length of the CDR3 is 13 residues. CDR1 and CDR2 (germline): SGHNT, YYREEE (reference sequence). Here the CDR3 reads CASSGGLADEQYF. CDR3 bases: TGTGCCAGCAGCGGGGGACTAGCTGACGAGCAGTACTTC.

The rearrangement uses TRBV5-1 and TRBJ2-3; 7 bases are a match to TRBD2. This CDR3 comprises 15 residues. The V gene end was trimmed by 1 base and the J gene end by 4 bases; junction bases not matched to a gene: 6. Germline values: CDR1 SGHRS, CDR2 YFSETQ. The CDR3 here is CASSLSSGAADTQYF. The CDR3 DNA follows: TGCGCCAGCAGCTTGTCCAGCGGGGCGGCAGATACGCAGTATTTT.

The rearrangement joins TRBV27 to TRBJ2-1, with 9 nucleotides matching TRBD2. The CDR3 totals 18 residues. Germline loops: CDR1 MNHEY, CDR2 SMNVEV (reference sequence). Trimming cost V 2 bases and J 8 bases; bases outside gene matches: 16. The CDR3 loop reads CASSLRRRAGGSWDEQFF. The CDR3 DNA follows: TGTGCCAGCAGTTTAAGGCGGCGGGCGGGGGGGTCGTGGGATGAGCAGTTCTTC.

The table lists this clonotype with a few counts. The chain is built from TRBV12-3 or TRBV12-4 and TRBJ1-6; TRBD1 is a possible D gene (6 bases). This CDR3 spans 16 amino acids. V lost 3 bases to trimming and J lost 0 bases, with 9 bases between them. The CDR3 DNA sequence: TGTGCCAGCAGTTTCGGGGGGGCCTCCTATAATTCACCCCTCCACTTT. It yields the protein CASSFGGASYNSPLHF.

This clonotype appeared a few times. The rearrangement uses TRBV3-1 and TRBJ2-3; D uncertain. The germline V gene has CDR1 LGHDT and CDR2 YNNKEL (reference sequence). Trimming pared 4 bases from V and 2 bases from J, leaving 7 bases between. The CDR3 covers 13 residues. In DNA, the CDR3 is TGTGCCAGCAGCCGCCAGAACACAGATACGCAGTATTTT. Translating gives CASSRQNTDTQYF.

The chain couples TRBV20-1 to TRBJ2-7, with 9 bases fitting TRBD1. This CDR3 contains 14 residues. After removal of 5 bases from V and 0 bases from J, the junction contained 5 bases not matched to a gene. CDR1 is DFQATT and CDR2 is SNEGSKA in the germline V gene (reference sequence). CDR3 region: CSAPGTGFSYEQYF. The DNA of the CDR3 is TGCAGTGCTCCCGGGACAGGGTTCTCCTACGAGCAGTACTTC.

V and J are TRBV2 and TRBJ2-5; TRBD2 matches 10 bases. Germline V gene lookup returns CDR1 SNHLY and CDR2 FYNNEI. The CDR3 extends over 21 amino acids. V lost 0 bases and J lost 1; bases outside the gene matches: 17. The chain's CDR3 is CASSEAAGQASGGVGQETQYF. The CDR3, as DNA: TGTGCCAGCAGTGAAGCCGCTGGCCAGGCTAGCGGGGGAGTGGGCCAAGAGACCCAGTACTTC.

This clonotype has at least ten counts. The gene calls are TRBV20-1 and TRBJ2-6; no clear D. This CDR3 has 12 residues. V lost 6 bases and J 4 bases, leaving 7 bases between the germline ends. Germline-derived CDR1 and CDR2 are DFQATT and SNEGSKA (reference sequence). This CDR3 is CSAPLGANVLTF. DNA of the CDR3: TGCAGTGCCCCCCTGGGGGCCAACGTCCTGACTTTC.

The chain uses TRBV6-5 and TRBJ1-1; D remains ambiguous. Germline V CDR1 and CDR2: MNHEY, SVGAGI. The CDR3 is 13 amino acids. The V gene lost 4 bases and the J gene lost 1 base, with 7 bases spanning the gap. CDR3 residues: CASSFMRNTEAFF. DNA of the CDR3: TGTGCCAGCAGTTTTATGCGGAACACTGAAGCTTTCTTT.

The chain combines TRBV14 with TRBJ2-5; tentatively, D is TRBD1 (5 bases). This CDR3 region has 15 residues. Germline V gene lookup returns CDR1 SGHDN and CDR2 FVKESK. V was pared by 3 bases and J by 5 bases, with 16 bases between. The CDR3 coding sequence is TGTGCCAGCAGCCATCCTTCGCCAGGGCGGGAGACCCAGTACTTC. This encodes CASSHPSPGRETQYF.

The chain uses TRBV25-1 and TRBJ2-7; TRBD1 is a possible D gene (5 bases). There are 15 residues in the CDR3. V lost 0 bases and J 5 bases, leaving 14 bases between the germline ends. Germline-derived CDR1 and CDR2 are MGHDK and SYGVNS. The CDR3 loop reads CASSEYPGFGDEQYF. The CDR3 DNA reads as TGTGCCAGCAGTGAATATCCAGGGTTCGGCGACGAGCAGTACTTC.

This clonotype was detected a few times. The rearrangement joins TRBV7-9 to TRBJ2-1; the D gene is possibly TRBD1 (5 bases). Looked up from germline, CDR1 is SEHNR and CDR2 is FQNEAQ (reference sequence). The CDR3 sequence is 15 residues long. The V gene lost 2 bases and the J gene lost 8 bases, with 16 bases spanning the gap. This CDR3 is CASSLKGFRAHEQFF. In DNA, the CDR3 is TGTGCCAGCAGCTTAAAAGGATTCAGGGCCCATGAGCAGTTCTTC. The complete variable domain, with remaining parts taken from reference TRBV7-9 and TRBJ2-1, reads DTGVSQNPRHKITKRGQNVTFRCDPISEHNRLYWYRQTLGQGPEFLTYFQNEAQLEKSRLLSDRFSAERPKGSFSTLEIQRTEQGDSAMYLCASSLKGFRAHEQFFGPGTRLTVL.

V and J are TRBV27 and TRBJ1-2, with D unclear. V was clipped by 3 bases and J by 4 bases, with 12 bases between them. The CDR3 is 14 amino acids. Germline V gene sequence: CDR1 MNHEY, CDR2 SMNVEV (reference sequence). The CDR3 here is CASSFGGELYGYTF. CDR3 nucleotides: TGTGCCAGCAGTTTCGGCGGGGAGCTCTATGGCTACACCTTC.

This clonotype was recorded only once. The chain couples TRBV28 to TRBJ1-5; 8 bases align to TRBD1. The CDR3 totals 17 residues. V was pared by 4 bases and J by 7 bases, with 15 bases of the junction left unmatched. Germline V gene sequence: CDR1 MDHEN, CDR2 SYDVKM. The CDR3 nucleotides are TGTGCCAGCAGTTCGGGGGTATCCAGGGGGCTAGGACAGCCCCAGCATTTT. It codes for CASSSGVSRGLGQPQHF.